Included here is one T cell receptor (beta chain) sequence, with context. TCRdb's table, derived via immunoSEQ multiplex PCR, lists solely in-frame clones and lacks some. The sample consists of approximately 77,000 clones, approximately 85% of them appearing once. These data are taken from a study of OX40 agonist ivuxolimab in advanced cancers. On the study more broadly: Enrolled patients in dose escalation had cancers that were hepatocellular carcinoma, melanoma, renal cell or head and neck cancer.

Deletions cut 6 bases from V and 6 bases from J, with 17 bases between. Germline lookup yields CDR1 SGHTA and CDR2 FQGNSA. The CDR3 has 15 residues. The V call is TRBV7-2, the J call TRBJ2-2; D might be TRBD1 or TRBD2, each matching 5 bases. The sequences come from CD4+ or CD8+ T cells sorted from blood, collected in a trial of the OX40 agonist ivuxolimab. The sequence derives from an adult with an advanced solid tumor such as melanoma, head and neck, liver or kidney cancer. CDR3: CASSHTRGGSGELFF. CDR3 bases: TGTGCCAGCAGTCATACACGGGGCGGATCCGGGGAGCTGTTTTTT.